A single T cell receptor beta chain is shown here with its context. CDR1 is MDHEN, CDR2 SYDVKM, per germline. The V end lost 7 bases, the J end lost 2 bases, and 15 bases lay between the germline ends. This CDR3 contains 14 residues. The data derive from a study of shared clonotypes between healthy human individuals. Assay execution proceeded at the deep level. Sequencing used immunoSEQ multiplex PCR; TCRdb keeps in-frame clones, though not all of them. Among around 690,000 clones listed, 90% were seen once. Recent acute infections and vaccinations were absent in the healthy HIV-negative adult donors. The receptor was derived from a young man in good health. Some clones in this sample may be carry-over from other donors' samples. Specimen: memory CD8+ T cells from PBMCs. Subset given: CD45RO+ cells pooled with CCR7-negative TemRA cells. V gene TRBV28 combines with J gene TRBJ2-7; D remains unclear. The chain's CDR3 is CASTEPSVAYEQYF. The CDR3 DNA reads TGTGCCAGCACTGAACCGTCTGTGGCCTACGAGCAGTACTTC.